This T cell receptor beta chain was captured in a study of early T cells in non-severe SARS-CoV-2 infection (dated by TCRdb to the early 2020s). In the study overall: Because TCR sequencing relied on bulk RNA taken from unsorted whole blood, pairing of alpha and beta chains was not possible.

A case-control design nested within a healthcare worker cohort in London, UK, was used, with weekly nasopharyngeal swab PCR tests and blood sampling performed. Between 23 and 31 March 2020, the week of the UK lockdown, healthcare workers were enrolled and then followed up weekly for as long as 16 weeks. From its cysteine to its phenylalanine, the CDR3 spans 14 amino acids. Of all the DNA, just the CDR3 is kept, 42 bases in frame from base 1. The full study reports these points: Matching against VDJdb was skewed toward anti-spike CD8 responses, likely underestimated virus-specific expansions, and missed private and CD4 specificities.

Preparation of the library involved 5' RACE. The instrument given in TCRdb is NextSeq 500. In the TCR library protocol, unique molecular identifiers were attached to individual cDNA molecules to correct for PCR bias and sequencing error. Both TCR alpha and beta chains were sequenced, and tight co-correlation was observed between alpha and beta sequence abundances in each sample. In the source study's methods: Decombinator V4 was used to perform V gene, J gene and CDR3 annotation of TCR sequences. Expanded TCRs were defined as changing significantly between any two time points under a Poisson model with p below 0.0001. TCR abundances were normalised to the total number of TCRs sequenced in each sample and reported as counts per million. MAIT TCRs were defined by TRAV1-2 paired with TRAJ12, TRAJ20 or TRAJ33, and iNKT TCRs by TRAV10 paired with TRAJ18. A search of VDJdb, accessed on 1 November 2021, was run for TCRs annotated to CMV, EBV and SARS-CoV-2, with TCRs annotated for multiple antigens excluded. TCRdb handled the public reads itself, with Q25 trimming in fastp and clone calling in MiXCR, and kept productive beta chains. Entries are consolidated by CDR3 protein sequence, retaining the most common genes and DNA. V and J calls and clone size were set by TCRdb, not the authors. The sample includes some 40,000 distinct CDR3 sequences, with 5.3% observed a single time. Roughly 27% of the sample is held by the ten biggest clonotypes.

In its sample, this clonotype was seen many times. Its antigen is not yet known. The record has no base qualities; no much larger clone is one base away. Source material: whole blood. Here the chain combines TRBV21-1 and TRBJ2-5; the table calls TRBD1, which could not be checked here. TRBV21-1 is described as a pseudogene. This clonotype originated in an adult who was a healthcare worker with PCR-confirmed SARS-CoV-2 infection or an uninfected control (not recorded which). Here the CDR3 is given as CASSKYREQETQYF. The DNA is as follows: TGTGCCAGCAGCAAATACAGGGAACAAGAGACCCAGTACTTC.